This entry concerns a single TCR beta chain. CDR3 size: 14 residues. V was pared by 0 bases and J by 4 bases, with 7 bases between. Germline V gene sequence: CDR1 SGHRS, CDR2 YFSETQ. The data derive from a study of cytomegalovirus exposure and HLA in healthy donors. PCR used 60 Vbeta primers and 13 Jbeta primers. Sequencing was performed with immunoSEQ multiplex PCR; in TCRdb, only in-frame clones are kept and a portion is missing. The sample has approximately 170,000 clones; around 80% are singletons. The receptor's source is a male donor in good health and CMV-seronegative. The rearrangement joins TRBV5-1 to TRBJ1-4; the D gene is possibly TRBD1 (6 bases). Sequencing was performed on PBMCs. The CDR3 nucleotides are TGCGCCAGCAGCTTGGGGACAGTTAATGAAAAACTGTTTTTT. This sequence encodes CASSLGTVNEKLFF. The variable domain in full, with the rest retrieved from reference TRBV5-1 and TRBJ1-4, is KAGVTQTPRYLIKTRGQQVTLSCSPISGHRSVSWYQQTPGQGLQFLFEYFSETQRNKGNFPGRFSGRQFSNSRSEMNVSTLELGDSALYLCASSLGTVNEKLFFGSGTQLSVL.